The present T cell receptor (beta chain) was sequenced within a study of T cell responses to AZD1222 COVID-19 vaccine. General study points: Samples come after the peak T cell response, not at day 14. Mapped onto spike, vaccine-associated CD4 TCRs spanned it and were dominant at 160-218 and 743-854.

The protocol was immunoSEQ multiplex PCR, while the TCRdb copy is restricted to in-frame clones and leaves out a portion. The table lists some 110,000 clones, 84% of them singletons, with around a tenth in the top ten. Note on this clone: Its antigen is unknown.

CDR3 length: 17 residues. The chain joins TRBV21-1 to TRBJ2-1. TRBV21-1 counts as a pseudogene. The specimen comprised peripheral blood, sampled on day 0 of AZD1222 vaccination. The clonotype comes from an adult in good health. This CDR3 reads CASSKVVGELVINEQFF. The CDR3 nucleotides are TGTGCCAGCAGCAAAGTTGTGGGGGAGTTAGTTATCAATGAGCAGTTCTTC.